The clone carrying this T cell receptor (beta chain) was detected once. This specimen comes from a study of blood T cell repertoires in COVID-19. About the research overall: Nucleic acid was either cDNA or gDNA, and it came from T cells, B-cell-depleted T cells, or PBMCs.

The CDR3 totals 15 residues. The V gene's germline CDR1 is MNHEY and CDR2 SVGEGT. Trimming took 1 base from V and 2 from J; bases not matched to a gene: 5. The table came from immunoSEQ multiplex PCR; TCRdb's copy has only in-frame clones and leaves some out. The sample lists about 380,000 clones, approximately 77% occurring once. The source of this sequence is a human donor with acute or convalescent COVID-19. The donor label of this sample is uncertain. Sequenced material: peripheral blood. The chain employs TRBV6-2 or TRBV6-3 and TRBJ2-7, with 7 positions matching TRBD2. CDR3 DNA sequence: TGTGCCAGCAGTTACTGGCTAGCGGAGACCTACGAGCAGTACTTC. It is translated as CASSYWLAETYEQYF.